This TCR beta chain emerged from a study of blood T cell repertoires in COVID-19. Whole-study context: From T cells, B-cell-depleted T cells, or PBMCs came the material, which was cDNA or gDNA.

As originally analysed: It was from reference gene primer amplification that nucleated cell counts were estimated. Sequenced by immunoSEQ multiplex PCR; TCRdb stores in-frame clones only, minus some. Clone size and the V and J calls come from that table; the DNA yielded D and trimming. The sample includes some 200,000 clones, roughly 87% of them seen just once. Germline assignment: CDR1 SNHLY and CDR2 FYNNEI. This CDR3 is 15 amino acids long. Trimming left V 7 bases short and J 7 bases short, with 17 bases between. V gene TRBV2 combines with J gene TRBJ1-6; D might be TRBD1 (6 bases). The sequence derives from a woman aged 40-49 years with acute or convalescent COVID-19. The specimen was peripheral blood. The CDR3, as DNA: TGTGCCAGCACCCGAAGGGGGGGGGTAAATTCACCCCTCCACTTT. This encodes CASTRRGGVNSPLHF. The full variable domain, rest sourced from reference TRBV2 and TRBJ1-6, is EPEVTQTPSHQVTQMGQEVILRCVPISNHLYFYWYRQILGQKVEFLVSFYNNEISEKSEIFDDQFSVERPDGSNFTLKIRSTKLEDSAMYFCASTRRGGVNSPLHFGNGTRLTVT.